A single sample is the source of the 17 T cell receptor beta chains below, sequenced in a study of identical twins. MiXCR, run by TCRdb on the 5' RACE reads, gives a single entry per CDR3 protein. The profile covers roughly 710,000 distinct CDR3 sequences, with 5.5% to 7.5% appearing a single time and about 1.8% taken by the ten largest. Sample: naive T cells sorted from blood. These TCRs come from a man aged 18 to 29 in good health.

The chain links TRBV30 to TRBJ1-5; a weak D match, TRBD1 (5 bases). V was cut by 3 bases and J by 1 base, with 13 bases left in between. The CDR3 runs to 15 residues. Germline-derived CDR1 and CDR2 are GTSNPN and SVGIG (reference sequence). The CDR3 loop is CAWRDGGASNQPQHF. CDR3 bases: TGTGCCTGGAGAGATGGAGGGGCGAGCAATCAGCCCCAGCATTTT.

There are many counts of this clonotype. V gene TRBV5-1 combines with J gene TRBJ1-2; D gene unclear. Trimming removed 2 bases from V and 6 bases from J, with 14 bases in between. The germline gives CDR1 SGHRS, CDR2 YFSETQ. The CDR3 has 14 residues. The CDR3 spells CASSFRDLQHGYTF. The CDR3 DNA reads TGCGCCAGCAGCTTCAGAGACCTACAGCATGGCTACACCTTC. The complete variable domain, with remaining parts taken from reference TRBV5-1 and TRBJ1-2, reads KAGVTQTPRYLIKTRGQQVTLSCSPISGHRSVSWYQQTPGQGLQFLFEYFSETQRNKGNFPGRFSGRQFSNSRSEMNVSTLELGDSALYLCASSFRDLQHGYTFGSGTRLTVV.

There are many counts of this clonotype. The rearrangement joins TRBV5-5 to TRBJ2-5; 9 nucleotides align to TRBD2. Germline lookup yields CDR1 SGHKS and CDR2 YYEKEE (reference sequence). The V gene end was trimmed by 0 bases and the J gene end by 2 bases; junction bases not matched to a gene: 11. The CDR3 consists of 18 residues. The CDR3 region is CASSLASWYSGSQETQYF. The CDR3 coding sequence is TGTGCCAGCAGCTTGGCTTCTTGGTATAGCGGGAGTCAAGAGACCCAGTACTTC.

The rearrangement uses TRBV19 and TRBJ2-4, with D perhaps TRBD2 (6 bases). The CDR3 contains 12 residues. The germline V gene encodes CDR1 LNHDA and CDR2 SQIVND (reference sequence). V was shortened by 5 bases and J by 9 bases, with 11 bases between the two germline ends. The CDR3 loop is CASSVAGSIQYF. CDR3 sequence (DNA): TGTGCCAGTAGTGTGGCGGGAAGCATTCAGTACTTC. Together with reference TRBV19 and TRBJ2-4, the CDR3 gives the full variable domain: DGGITQSPKYLFRKEGQNVTLSCEQNLNHDAMYWYRQDPGQGLRLIYYSQIVNDFQKGDIAEGYSVSREKKESFPLTVTSAQKNPTAFYLCASSVAGSIQYFGAGTRLSVL.

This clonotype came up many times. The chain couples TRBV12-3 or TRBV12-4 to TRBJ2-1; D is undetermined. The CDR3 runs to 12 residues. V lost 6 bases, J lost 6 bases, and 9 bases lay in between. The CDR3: CASRHTSNEQFF. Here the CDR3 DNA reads TGTGCCAGCAGGCACACAAGCAATGAGCAGTTCTTC.

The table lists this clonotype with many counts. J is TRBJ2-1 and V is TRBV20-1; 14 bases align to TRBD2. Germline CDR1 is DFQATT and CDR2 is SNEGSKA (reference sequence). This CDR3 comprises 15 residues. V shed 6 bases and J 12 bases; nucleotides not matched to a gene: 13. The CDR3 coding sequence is TGCAGTGCACCCGGTCCGACTAGCGGGAGGGCCGGGCAGTTCTTC. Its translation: CSAPGPTSGRAGQFF.

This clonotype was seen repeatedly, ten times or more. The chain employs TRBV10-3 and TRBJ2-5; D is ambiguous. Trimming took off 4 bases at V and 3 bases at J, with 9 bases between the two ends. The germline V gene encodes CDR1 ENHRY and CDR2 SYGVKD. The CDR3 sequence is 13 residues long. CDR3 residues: CAISVGPEETQYF. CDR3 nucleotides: TGTGCCATCAGTGTAGGCCCGGAAGAGACCCAGTACTTC.

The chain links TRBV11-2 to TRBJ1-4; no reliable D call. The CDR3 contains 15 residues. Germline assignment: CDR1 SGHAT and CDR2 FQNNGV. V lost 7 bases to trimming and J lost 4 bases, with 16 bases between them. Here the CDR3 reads CASTKGWENNEKLFF. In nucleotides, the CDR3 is TGTGCCAGCACCAAAGGCTGGGAGAATAATGAAAAACTGTTTTTT. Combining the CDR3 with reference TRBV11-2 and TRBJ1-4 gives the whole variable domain EAGVAQSPRYKIIEKRQSVAFWCNPISGHATLYWYQQILGQGPKLLIQFQNNGVVDDSQLPKDRFSAERLKGVDSTLKIQPAKLEDSAVYLCASTKGWENNEKLFFGSGTQLSVL.

The chain's CDR3 is CAWSARGADTQYF. In nucleotides, the CDR3 is TGTGCCTGGAGTGCACGGGGGGCAGATACGCAGTATTTT. The chain combines TRBV30 with TRBJ2-3, with 7 positions matching TRBD2. This CDR3 is built from 13 residues. Germline V gene sequence: CDR1 GTSNPN, CDR2 SVGIG (reference sequence). V lost 1 base, J lost 4 bases, and 2 bases stayed unmatched.

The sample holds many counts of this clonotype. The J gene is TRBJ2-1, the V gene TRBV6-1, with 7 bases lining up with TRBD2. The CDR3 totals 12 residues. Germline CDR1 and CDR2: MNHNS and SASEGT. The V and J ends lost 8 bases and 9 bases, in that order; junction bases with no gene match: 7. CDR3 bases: TGTGCCAGCCCTAATAGCGGGTCTGAGCAGTTCTTC. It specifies CASPNSGSEQFF.

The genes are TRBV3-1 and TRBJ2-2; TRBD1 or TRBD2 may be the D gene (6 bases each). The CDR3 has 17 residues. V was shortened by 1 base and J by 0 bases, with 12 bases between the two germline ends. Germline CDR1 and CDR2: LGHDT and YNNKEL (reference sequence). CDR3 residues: CASSQAGAGPNTGELFF. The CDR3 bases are TGTGCCAGCAGCCAAGCGGGGGCAGGCCCGAACACCGGGGAGCTGTTTTTT.

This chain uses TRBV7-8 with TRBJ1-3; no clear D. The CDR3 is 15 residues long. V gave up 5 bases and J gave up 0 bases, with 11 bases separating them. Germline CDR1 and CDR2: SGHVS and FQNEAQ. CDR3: CASSRPDSSGNTIYF. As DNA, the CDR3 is TGTGCCAGCAGCCGCCCGGATAGCTCTGGAAACACCATATATTTT.

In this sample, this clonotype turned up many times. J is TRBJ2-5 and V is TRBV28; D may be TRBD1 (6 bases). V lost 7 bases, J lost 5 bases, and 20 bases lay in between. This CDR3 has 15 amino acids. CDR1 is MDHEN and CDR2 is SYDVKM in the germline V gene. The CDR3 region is CASKFRGGQRETQYF. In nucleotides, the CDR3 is TGTGCCAGCAAGTTCCGTGGGGGCCAAAGGGAGACCCAGTACTTC.

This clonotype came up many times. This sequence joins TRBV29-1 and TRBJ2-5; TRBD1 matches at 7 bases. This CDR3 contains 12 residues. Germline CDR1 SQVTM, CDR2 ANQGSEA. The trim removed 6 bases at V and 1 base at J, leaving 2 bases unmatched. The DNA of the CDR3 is TGCAGCGTAAGGGACAGCCAAGAGACCCAGTACTTC. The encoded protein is CSVRDSQETQYF.

The CDR3 region is CSVEGPNGAFF. CDR3 coding DNA: TGCAGCGTTGAGGGGCCGAACGGAGCTTTCTTT. The rearrangement joins TRBV29-1 to TRBJ1-1; perhaps TRBD1 as D (5 bases). Germline V lookup: CDR1 SQVTM, CDR2 ANQGSEA. This CDR3 has 11 residues. V was pared by 3 bases and J by 10 bases, with 12 bases between.

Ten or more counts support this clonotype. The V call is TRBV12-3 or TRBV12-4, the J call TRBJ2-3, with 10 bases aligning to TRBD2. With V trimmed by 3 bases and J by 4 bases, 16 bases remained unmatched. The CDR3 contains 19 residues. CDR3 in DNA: TGTGCCAGCAGTTTTCTCTTTGGGTTAGCGGGAGGTTTAGCAGATACGCAGTATTTT. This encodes CASSFLFGLAGGLADTQYF.

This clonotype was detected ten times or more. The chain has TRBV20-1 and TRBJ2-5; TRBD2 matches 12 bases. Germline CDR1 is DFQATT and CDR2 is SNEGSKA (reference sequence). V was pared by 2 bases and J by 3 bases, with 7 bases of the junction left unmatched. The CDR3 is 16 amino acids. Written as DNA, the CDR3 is TGCAGTGCTAGAAGGCTAGCGGGAGGGCCCAAAGAGACCCAGTACTTC. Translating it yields CSARRLAGGPKETQYF.